This TCR beta chain was found in a study of blood T cell repertoires in COVID-19. At the level of the study: PBMCs, B-cell-depleted T cells, or T cells were the source of the cDNA or gDNA that made up the material.

Using immunoSEQ multiplex PCR, the repertoire was profiled, and TCRdb retains in-frame clones only, with some absent. The repertoire has more than 55,000 clones, around 88% of them found once; the top ten carry around 6%. Germline loops: CDR1 MNHNS, CDR2 SASEGT. V shed 0 bases, J shed 5 bases, and the junction held 3 bases outside the gene matches. This CDR3 is 14 amino acids long. The receptor was isolated from a woman in her 70s with acute or convalescent COVID-19. Sequencing was performed on peripheral blood. This chain connects TRBV6-1 to TRBJ1-2; TRBD1 matches at 7 bases. CDR3 nucleotides: TGTGCCAGCAGTGAAGCGGGGACAGCTTATGGCTACACCTTC. Translating gives CASSEAGTAYGYTF.